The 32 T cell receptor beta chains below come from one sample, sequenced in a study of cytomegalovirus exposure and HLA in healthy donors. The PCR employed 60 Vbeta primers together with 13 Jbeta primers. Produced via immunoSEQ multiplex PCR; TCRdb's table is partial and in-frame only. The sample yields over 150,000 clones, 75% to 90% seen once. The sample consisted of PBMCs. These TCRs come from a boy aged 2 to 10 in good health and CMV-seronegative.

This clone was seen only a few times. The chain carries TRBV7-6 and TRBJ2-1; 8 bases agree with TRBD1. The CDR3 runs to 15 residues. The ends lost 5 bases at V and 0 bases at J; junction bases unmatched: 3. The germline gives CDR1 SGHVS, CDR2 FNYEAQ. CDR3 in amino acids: CASSQTGASYNEQFF. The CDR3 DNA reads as TGTGCCAGCAGCCAGACAGGGGCCTCCTACAATGAGCAGTTCTTC.

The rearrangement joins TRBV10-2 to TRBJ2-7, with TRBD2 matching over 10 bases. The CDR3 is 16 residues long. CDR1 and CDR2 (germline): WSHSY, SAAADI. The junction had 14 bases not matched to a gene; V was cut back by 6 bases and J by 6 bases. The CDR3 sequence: CASRKPRTSGNREQYF. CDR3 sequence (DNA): TGCGCCAGCAGGAAACCTAGGACTAGCGGAAATCGCGAGCAGTACTTC.

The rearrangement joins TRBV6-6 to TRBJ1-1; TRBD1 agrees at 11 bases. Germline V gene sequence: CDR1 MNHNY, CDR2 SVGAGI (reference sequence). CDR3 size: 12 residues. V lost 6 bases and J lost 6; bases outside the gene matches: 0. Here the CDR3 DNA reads TGTGCCAGCAGGGACAGGGGGCCTGAAGCTTTCTTT. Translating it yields CASRDRGPEAFF.

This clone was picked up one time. In nucleotides, the CDR3 is TGTGCCAGCAGCCGCCCCAGGGGATCTGGGGCCAACGTCCTGACTTTC. It codes for CASSRPRGSGANVLTF. This chain connects TRBV9 to TRBJ2-6; TRBD1 is a possible D gene (6 bases). V lost 4 bases to trimming and J lost 1 base, with 12 bases between them. CDR1 and CDR2 from the germline V gene are SGDLS and YYNGEE. CDR3 length equals 16 residues. The full variable domain, completed using reference TRBV9 and TRBJ2-6, is DSGVTQTPKHLITATGQRVTLRCSPRSGDLSVYWYQQSLDQGLQFLIQYYNGEERAKGNILERFSAQQFPDLHSELNLSSLELGDSALYFCASSRPRGSGANVLTFGAGSRLTVL.

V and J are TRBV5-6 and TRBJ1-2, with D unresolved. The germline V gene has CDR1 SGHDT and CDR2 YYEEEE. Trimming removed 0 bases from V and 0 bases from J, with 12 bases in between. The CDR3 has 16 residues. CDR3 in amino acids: CASSLELGVSNYGYTF. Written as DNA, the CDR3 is TGTGCCAGCAGCTTGGAATTGGGCGTCTCTAACTATGGCTACACCTTC.

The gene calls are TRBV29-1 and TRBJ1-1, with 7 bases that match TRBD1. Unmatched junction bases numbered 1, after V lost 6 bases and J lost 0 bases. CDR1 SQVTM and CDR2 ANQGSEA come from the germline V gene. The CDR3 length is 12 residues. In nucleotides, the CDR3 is TGCAGCGTGACAGGGTTGAACACTGAAGCTTTCTTT. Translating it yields CSVTGLNTEAFF.

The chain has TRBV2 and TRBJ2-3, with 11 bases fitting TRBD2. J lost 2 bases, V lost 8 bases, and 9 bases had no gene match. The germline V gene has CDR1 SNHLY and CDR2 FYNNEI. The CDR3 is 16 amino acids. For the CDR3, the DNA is TGTGCCAGCCGACTAGCGGGGCGCCTGAACACAGATACGCAGTATTTT. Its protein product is CASRLAGRLNTDTQYF.

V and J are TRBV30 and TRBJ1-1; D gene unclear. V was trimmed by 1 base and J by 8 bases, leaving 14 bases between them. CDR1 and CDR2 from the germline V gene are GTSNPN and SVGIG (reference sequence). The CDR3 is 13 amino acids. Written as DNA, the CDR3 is TGTGCCTGGAGTGAGCAGACTGGTGGCGAAGCTTTCTTT. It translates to CAWSEQTGGEAFF. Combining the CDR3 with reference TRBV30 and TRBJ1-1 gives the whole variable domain SQTIHQWPATLVQPVGSPLSLECTVEGTSNPNLYWYRQAAGRGLQLLFYSVGIGQISSEVPQNLSASRPQDRQFILSSKKLLLSDSGFYLCAWSEQTGGEAFFGQGTRLTVV.

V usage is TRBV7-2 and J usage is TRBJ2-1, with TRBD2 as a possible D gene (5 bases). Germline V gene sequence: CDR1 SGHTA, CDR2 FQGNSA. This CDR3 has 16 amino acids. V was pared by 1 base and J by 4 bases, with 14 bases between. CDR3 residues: CASSLGERPNYNEQFF. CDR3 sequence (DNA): TGTGCCAGCAGCTTAGGAGAGCGGCCTAATTACAATGAGCAGTTCTTC.

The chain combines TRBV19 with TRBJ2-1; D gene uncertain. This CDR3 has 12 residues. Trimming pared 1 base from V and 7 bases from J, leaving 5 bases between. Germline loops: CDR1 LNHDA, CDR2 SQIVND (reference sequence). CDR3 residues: CASSIGANEQFF. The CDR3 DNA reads TGTGCCAGTAGTATAGGGGCGAATGAGCAGTTCTTC.

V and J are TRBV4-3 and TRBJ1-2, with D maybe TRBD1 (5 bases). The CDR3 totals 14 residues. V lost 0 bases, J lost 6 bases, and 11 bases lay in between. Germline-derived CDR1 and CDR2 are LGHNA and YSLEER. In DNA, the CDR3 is TGCGCCAGCAGCCAAGAAGGGGCCGGTCATGGCTACACCTTC. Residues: CASSQEGAGHGYTF.

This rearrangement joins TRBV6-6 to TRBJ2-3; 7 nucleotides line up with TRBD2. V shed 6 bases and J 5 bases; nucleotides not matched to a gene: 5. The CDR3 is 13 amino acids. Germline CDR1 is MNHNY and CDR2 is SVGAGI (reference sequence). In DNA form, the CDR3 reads TGTGCCAGCAGGCTCGGACTAGAAGATACGCAGTATTTT. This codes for CASRLGLEDTQYF.

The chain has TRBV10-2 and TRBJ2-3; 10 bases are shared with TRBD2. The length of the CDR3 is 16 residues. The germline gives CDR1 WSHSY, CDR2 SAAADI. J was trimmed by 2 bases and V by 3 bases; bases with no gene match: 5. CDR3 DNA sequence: TGCGCCAGCAGTGACCTAGCGGGGGTTCCCACAGATACGCAGTATTTT. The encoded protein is CASSDLAGVPTDTQYF.

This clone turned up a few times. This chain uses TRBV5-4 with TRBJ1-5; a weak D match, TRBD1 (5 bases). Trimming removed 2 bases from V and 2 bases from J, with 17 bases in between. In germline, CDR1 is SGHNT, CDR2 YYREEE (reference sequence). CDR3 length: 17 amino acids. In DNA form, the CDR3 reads TGTGCCAGCAGCTTTCCGGGCTCCGGCAGGGGCAATCAGCCCCAGCATTTT. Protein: CASSFPGSGRGNQPQHF. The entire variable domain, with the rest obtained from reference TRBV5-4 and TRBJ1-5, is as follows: ETGVTQSPTHLIKTRGQQVTLRCSSQSGHNTVSWYQQALGQGPQFIFQYYREEENGRGNFPPRFSGLQFPNYSSELNVNALELDDSALYLCASSFPGSGRGNQPQHFGDGTRLSIL.

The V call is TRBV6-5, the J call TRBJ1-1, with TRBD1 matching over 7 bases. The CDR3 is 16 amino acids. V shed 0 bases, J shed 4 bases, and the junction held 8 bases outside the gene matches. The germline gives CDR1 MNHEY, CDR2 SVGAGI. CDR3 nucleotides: TGTGCCAGCAGTTACTCGTCAGGGGGTCTAGGCACTGAAGCTTTCTTT. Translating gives CASSYSSGGLGTEAFF.

The CDR3 here is CASRIQDRTNEKLFF. In nucleotides, the CDR3 is TGTGCCAGCAGAATTCAGGACAGGACGAATGAAAAACTGTTTTTT. V usage is TRBV6-1 and J usage is TRBJ1-4; 7 bases agree with TRBD1. Germline V gives CDR1 MNHNS, CDR2 SASEGT. J lost 5 bases, V lost 6 bases, and 9 bases had no gene match. The CDR3 contains 15 residues.

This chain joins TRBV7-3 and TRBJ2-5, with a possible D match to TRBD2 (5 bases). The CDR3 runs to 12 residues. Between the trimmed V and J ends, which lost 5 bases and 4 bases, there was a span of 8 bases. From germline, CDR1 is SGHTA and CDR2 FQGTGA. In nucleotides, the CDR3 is TGTGCCAGCAGCCCCCGGGGAGAGACCCAGTACTTC. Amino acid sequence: CASSPRGETQYF.

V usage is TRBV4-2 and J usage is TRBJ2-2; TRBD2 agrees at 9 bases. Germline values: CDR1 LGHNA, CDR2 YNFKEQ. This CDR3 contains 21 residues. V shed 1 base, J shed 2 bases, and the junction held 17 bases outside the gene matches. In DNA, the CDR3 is TGTGCCAGCAGCCAAGCAAGTATGACGGCGGGAGGGCCGACCAACACCGGGGAGCTGTTTTTT. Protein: CASSQASMTAGGPTNTGELFF.

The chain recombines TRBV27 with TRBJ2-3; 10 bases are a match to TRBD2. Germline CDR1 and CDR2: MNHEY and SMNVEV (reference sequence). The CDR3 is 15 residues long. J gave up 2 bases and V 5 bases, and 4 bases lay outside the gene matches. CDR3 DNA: TGTGCCAGCAGTACTAGCGGGGCCTTCACAGATACGCAGTATTTT. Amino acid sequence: CASSTSGAFTDTQYF.

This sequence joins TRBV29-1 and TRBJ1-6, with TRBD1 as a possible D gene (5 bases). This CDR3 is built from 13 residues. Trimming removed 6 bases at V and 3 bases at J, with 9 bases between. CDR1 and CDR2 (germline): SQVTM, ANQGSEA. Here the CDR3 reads CSVGQDYNSPLHF. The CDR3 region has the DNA TGCAGCGTCGGACAAGACTATAATTCACCCCTCCACTTT.

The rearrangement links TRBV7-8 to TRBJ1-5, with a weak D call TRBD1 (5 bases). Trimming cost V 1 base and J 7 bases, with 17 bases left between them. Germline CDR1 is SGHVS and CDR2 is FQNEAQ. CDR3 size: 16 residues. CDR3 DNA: TGTGCCAGCAGCTTAGAGTACCTCCCCAGGGTCCAGCCCCAGCATTTT. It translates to CASSLEYLPRVQPQHF.

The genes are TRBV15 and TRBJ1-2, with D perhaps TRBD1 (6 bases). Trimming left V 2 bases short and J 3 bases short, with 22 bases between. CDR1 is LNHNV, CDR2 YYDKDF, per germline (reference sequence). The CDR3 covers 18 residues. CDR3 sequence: CATSRPLYPGHSDYGYTF. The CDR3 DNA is TGTGCCACCAGCAGACCTCTTTATCCGGGACACAGCGACTATGGCTACACCTTC.

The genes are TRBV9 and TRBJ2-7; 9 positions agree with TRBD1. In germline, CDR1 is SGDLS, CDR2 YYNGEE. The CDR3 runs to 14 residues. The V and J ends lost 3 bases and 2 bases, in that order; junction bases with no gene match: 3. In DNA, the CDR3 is TGTGCCAGCAGCGAGGGGACAGGGACCTACGAGCAGTACTTC. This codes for CASSEGTGTYEQYF.

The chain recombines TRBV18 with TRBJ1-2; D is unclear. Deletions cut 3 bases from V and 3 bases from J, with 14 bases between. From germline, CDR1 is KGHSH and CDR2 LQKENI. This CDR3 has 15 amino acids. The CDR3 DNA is TGTGCCAGCTCACCTTCCGGGAGGGCCTACTATGGCTACACCTTC. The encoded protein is CASSPSGRAYYGYTF.

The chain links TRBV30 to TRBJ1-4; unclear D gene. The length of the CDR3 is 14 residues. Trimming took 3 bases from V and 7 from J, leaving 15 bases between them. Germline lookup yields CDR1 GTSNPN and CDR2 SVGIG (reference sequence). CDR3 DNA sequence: TGTGCCTGGAGGTCGAGGCAGCTAGGTGAAAAACTGTTTTTT. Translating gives CAWRSRQLGEKLFF.

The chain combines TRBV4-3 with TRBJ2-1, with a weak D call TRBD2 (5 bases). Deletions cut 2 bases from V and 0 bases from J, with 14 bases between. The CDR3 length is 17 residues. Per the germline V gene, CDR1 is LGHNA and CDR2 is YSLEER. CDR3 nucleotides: TGCGCCAGCAGCCAAACTGGCGGGTTGAGCTCCTACAATGAGCAGTTCTTC. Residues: CASSQTGGLSSYNEQFF.

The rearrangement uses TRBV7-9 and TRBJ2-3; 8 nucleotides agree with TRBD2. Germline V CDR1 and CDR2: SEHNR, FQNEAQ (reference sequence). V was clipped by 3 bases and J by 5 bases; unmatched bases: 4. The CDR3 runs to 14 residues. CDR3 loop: CASSFGTREDTQYF. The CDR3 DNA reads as TGTGCCAGCAGCTTCGGGACTAGAGAAGATACGCAGTATTTT. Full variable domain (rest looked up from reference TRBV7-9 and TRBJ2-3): DTGVSQNPRHKITKRGQNVTFRCDPISEHNRLYWYRQTLGQGPEFLTYFQNEAQLEKSRLLSDRFSAERPKGSFSTLEIQRTEQGDSAMYLCASSFGTREDTQYFGPGTRLTVL.

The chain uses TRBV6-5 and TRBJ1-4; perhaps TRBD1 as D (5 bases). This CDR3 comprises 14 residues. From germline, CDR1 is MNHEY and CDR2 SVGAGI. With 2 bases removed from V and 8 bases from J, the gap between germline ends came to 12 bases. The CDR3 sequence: CASSYMQGGEKLFF. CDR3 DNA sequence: TGTGCCAGCAGTTACATGCAGGGTGGGGAAAAACTGTTTTTT.

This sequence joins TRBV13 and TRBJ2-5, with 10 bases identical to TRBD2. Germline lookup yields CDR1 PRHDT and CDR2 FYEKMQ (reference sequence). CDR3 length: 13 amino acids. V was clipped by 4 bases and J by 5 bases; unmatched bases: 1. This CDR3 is CASSSGLAETQYF. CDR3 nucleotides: TGTGCCAGCAGCTCGGGACTAGCGGAGACCCAGTACTTC.

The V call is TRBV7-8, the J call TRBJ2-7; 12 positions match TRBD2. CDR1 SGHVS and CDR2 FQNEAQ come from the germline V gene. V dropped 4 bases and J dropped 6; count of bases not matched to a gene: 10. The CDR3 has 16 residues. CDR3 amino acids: CASSWGTSGRRVEQYV. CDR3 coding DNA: TGTGCCAGCAGCTGGGGGACTAGCGGGCGCCGGGTCGAGCAGTACGTC.

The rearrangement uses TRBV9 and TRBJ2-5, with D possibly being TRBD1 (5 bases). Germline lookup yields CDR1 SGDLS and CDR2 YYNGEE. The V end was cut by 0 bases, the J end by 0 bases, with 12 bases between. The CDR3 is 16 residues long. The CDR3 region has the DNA TGTGCCAGCAGCGTAGAGGGCAGGGCGTACCAAGAGACCCAGTACTTC. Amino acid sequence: CASSVEGRAYQETQYF.

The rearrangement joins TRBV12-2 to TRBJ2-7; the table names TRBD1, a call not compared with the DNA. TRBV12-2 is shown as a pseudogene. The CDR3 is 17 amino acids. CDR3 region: CASRLELRGLMGYEQYV. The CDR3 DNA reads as TGTGCAAGTCGCTTAGAACTCAGGGGGCTCATGGGCTACGAGCAGTACGTC.